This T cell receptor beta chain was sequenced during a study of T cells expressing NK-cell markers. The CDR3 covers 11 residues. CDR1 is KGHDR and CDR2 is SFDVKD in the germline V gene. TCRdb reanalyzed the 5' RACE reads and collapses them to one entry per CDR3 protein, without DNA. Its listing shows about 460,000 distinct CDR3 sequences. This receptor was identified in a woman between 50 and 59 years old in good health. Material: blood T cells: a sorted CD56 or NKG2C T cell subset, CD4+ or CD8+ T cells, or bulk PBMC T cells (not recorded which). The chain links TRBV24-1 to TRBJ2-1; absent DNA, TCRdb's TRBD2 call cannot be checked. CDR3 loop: CATGTSGVQFF.